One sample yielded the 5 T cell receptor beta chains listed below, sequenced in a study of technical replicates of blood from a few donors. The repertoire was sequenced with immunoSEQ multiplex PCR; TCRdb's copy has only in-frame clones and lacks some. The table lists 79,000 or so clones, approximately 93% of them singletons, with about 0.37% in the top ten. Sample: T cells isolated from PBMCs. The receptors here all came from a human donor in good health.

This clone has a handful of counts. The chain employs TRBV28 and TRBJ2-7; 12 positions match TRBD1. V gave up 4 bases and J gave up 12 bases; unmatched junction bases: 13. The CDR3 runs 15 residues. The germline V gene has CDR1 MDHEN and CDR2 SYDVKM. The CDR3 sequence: CASSSTGQGALFSYF. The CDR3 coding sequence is TGTGCCAGCAGTTCTACGGGACAGGGGGCCCTTTTCTCGTACTTC.

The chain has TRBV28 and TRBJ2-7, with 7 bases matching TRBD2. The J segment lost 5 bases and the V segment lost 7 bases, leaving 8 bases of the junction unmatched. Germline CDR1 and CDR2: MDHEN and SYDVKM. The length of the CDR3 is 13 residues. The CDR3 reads CASKLGGSHEQYF. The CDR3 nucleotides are TGTGCCAGCAAGTTGGGAGGGTCCCACGAGCAGTACTTC. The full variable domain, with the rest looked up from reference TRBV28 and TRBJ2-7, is DVKVTQSSRYLVKRTGEKVFLECVQDMDHENMFWYRQDPGLGLRLIYFSYDVKMKEKGDIPEGYSVSREKKERFSLILESASTNQTSMYLCASKLGGSHEQYFGPGTRLTVT.

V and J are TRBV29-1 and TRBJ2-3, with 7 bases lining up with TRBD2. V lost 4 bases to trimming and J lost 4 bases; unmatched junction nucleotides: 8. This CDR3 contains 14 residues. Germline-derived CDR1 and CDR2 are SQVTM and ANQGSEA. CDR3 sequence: CSVAELAFPDTQYF. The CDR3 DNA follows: TGCAGCGTTGCTGAACTAGCGTTCCCAGATACGCAGTATTTT.

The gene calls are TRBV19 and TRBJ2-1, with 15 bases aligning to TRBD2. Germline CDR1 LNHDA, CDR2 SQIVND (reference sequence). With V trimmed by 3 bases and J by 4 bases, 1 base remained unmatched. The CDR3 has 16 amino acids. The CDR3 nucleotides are TGTGCCAGTAGTATGGGACTAGCGGGGGGATACAATGAGCAGTTCTTC. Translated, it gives CASSMGLAGGYNEQFF.

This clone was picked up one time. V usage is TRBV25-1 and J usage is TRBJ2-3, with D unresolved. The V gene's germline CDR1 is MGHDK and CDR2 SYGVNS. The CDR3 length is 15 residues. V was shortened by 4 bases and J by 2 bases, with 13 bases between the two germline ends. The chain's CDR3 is CASSADRLNTDTQYF. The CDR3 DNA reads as TGTGCCAGCAGTGCCGACCGACTGAACACAGATACGCAGTATTTT.